One sample yielded the 19 T cell receptor beta chains listed below, sequenced in a study of T cells in Graves' hyperthyroidism and ophthalmopathy. Using RNA transcripts as the source, TCR beta CDR3 regions were amplified. The TCR CDR3 first-round RT-PCR relied on the HTBI primer set. TCRdb independently ran MiXCR on the multiplex PCR reads; one entry per CDR3 protein. The sample has 550,000 to 800,000 distinct CDR3 sequences, roughly 17% seen once. Sequences were obtained from blood. Receptors were obtained from a man aged 45 to 65 with Graves' hyperthyroidism.

The CDR3 here is CASNTNQPQHF. The DNA of the CDR3 is TGTGCCAGCAACACTAATCAGCCCCAGCATTTT. The rearrangement uses TRBV28 and TRBJ1-5; D gene ambiguous. V was shortened by 7 bases and J by 4 bases, with 5 bases between the two germline ends. The CDR3 length is 11 residues. Germline CDR1 MDHEN, CDR2 SYDVKM.

This clonotype was observed a few times. The chain is built from TRBV6-1 and TRBJ2-7; TRBD1 might be the D (6 bases). V lost 6 bases and J 3 bases, leaving 12 bases between the germline ends. The CDR3 runs to 13 residues. The germline gives CDR1 MNHNS, CDR2 SASEGT. For the CDR3, the DNA is TGTGCCAGCAGCTACGGACAGTACTACGAGCAGTACTTC. Its protein product is CASSYGQYYEQYF.

The chain recombines TRBV10-1 with TRBJ1-1; D not certain. Between the trimmed V and J ends, which lost 2 bases and 0 bases, there was a span of 4 bases. The CDR3 spans 13 residues. CDR1 and CDR2 (germline): WNHNN, SYGVQD (reference sequence). This chain's CDR3 is CASSEIMNTEAFF. CDR3 nucleotide sequence: TGCGCCAGCAGTGAGATCATGAACACTGAAGCTTTCTTT.

The chain's CDR3 is CASSVGGDGTIHNEQFF. The DNA of the CDR3 is TGTGCCAGCAGCGTAGGAGGGGACGGGACTATCCACAATGAGCAGTTCTTC. The V and J genes are TRBV9 and TRBJ2-1, with TRBD2 matching 7 bases. J was trimmed by 5 bases and V by 0 bases; bases with no gene match: 11. The CDR3 contains 17 residues. From germline, CDR1 is SGDLS and CDR2 YYNGEE.

This clonotype has at least ten counts. The chain employs TRBV28 and TRBJ2-1; TRBD2 matches 13 bases. CDR1 and CDR2 (germline): MDHEN, SYDVKM. The CDR3 runs 15 residues. The V and J ends lost 6 bases and 7 bases, in that order; junction bases with no gene match: 6. CDR3: CASSRTSGRANEQFF. Here the CDR3 DNA reads TGTGCCAGCAGCCGTACTAGCGGGAGGGCTAATGAGCAGTTCTTC.

This clonotype has just a few counts. This rearrangement joins TRBV18 to TRBJ2-1; TRBD2 agrees at 10 bases. V was clipped by 0 bases and J by 3 bases; unmatched bases: 2. The germline V gene has CDR1 KGHSH and CDR2 LQKENI. The CDR3 is made up of 16 amino acids. Written as DNA, the CDR3 is TGTGCCAGCTCACCACCTAGCGGGAGGTTCTACAATGAGCAGTTCTTC. Translation gives CASSPPSGRFYNEQFF.

This clonotype was detected many times. This chain uses TRBV12-3 or TRBV12-4 with TRBJ2-7; the D gene is possibly TRBD2 (6 bases). V was shortened by 5 bases and J by 1 base, with 18 bases between the two germline ends. The CDR3 loop spans 16 amino acids. The CDR3 region has the DNA TGTGCCAGCAGTCCGATGGGACTTACCCTATCCTACGAGCAGTACTTC. It is translated as CASSPMGLTLSYEQYF.

The gene calls are TRBV6-1 and TRBJ2-7, with 8 bases lining up with TRBD1. The CDR3 spans 14 residues. The trim removed 5 bases at V and 5 bases at J, leaving 8 bases unmatched. Germline lookup yields CDR1 MNHNS and CDR2 SASEGT. The CDR3, as DNA: TGTGCCAGCAGTCAGGGACAGGAGATTCACGAGCAGTACTTC. Protein product: CASSQGQEIHEQYF.

This clonotype was counted at least ten times. This chain joins TRBV6-1 and TRBJ2-7, with 11 bases fitting TRBD1. The CDR3 has 15 residues. J lost 5 bases, V lost 7 bases, and 10 bases had no gene match. Germline lookup yields CDR1 MNHNS and CDR2 SASEGT. CDR3 in DNA: TGTGCCAGCATCGGGCTCGGGACAGGGGGTCACGAGCAGTACTTC. This sequence encodes CASIGLGTGGHEQYF.

This clonotype showed up just a few times. This chain links TRBV28 with TRBJ2-7; D is ambiguous. CDR3 length equals 15 residues. In germline, CDR1 is MDHEN, CDR2 SYDVKM. Between the trimmed V and J ends, which lost 6 bases and 6 bases, there was a span of 21 bases. The DNA for the CDR3 is TGTGCCAGCAGCCCTTATTTGAGTCTGCGGCGCGAGCAGTACTTC. Its protein is CASSPYLSLRREQYF.

In its sample, this clonotype was seen many times. The chain joins TRBV27 to TRBJ2-2; TRBD2 is a possible D gene (6 bases). V was pared by 7 bases and J by 2 bases, with 20 bases between. CDR1 is MNHEY and CDR2 is SMNVEV in the germline V gene (reference sequence). There are 17 residues in the CDR3. In DNA form, the CDR3 reads TGTGCCAGCACCCCAAGGGGACTTTTCCGAAACACCGGGGAGCTGTTTTTT. It specifies CASTPRGLFRNTGELFF.

Ten or more counts support this clonotype. The chain combines TRBV19 with TRBJ1-1, with D unresolved. CDR3 length: 14 amino acids. V was shortened by 1 base and J by 5 bases, with 11 bases between the two germline ends. CDR1 and CDR2 (germline): LNHDA, SQIVND (reference sequence). Here the CDR3 DNA reads TGTGCCAGTAGTATAGGGTCGGAGCGGACTGAAGCTTTCTTT. Protein: CASSIGSERTEAFF.

This clonotype has only a few counts. In nucleotides, the CDR3 is TGTGCCAGCAGCGCAAGAAGGACAGGGGGCACTGAAGCTTTCTTT. It specifies CASSARRTGGTEAFF. The chain is built from TRBV7-2 and TRBJ1-1; 10 bases agree with TRBD1. The trim removed 5 bases at V and 4 bases at J, leaving 7 bases unmatched. The CDR3 contains 15 residues. From germline, CDR1 is SGHTA and CDR2 FQGNSA.

Concerning this clonotype itself: A read error may explain this, as a much larger clone is one base away. J is TRBJ2-3 and V is TRBV7-2; D is perhaps TRBD2 (5 bases). This CDR3 has 13 amino acids. Germline CDR1 SGHTA, CDR2 FQGNSA. Trimming pared 5 bases from V and 7 bases from J, leaving 13 bases between. The CDR3 nucleotides read TGTGCCAGCAGCCCAAACCCGGGATATACGCAGTATTTT. It translates to CASSPNPGYTQYF. The full variable domain, rest sourced from reference TRBV7-2 and TRBJ2-3, is GAGVSQSPSNKVTEKGKDVELRCDPISGHTALYWYRQSLGQGLEFLIYFQGNSAPDKSGLPSDRFSAERTGGSVSTLTIQRTQQEDSAVYLCASSPNPGYTQYFGPGTRLTVL.

This clonotype was recorded many times. The chain couples TRBV5-1 to TRBJ1-1, with TRBD1 matching 10 bases. The V gene end was trimmed by 0 bases and the J gene end by 0 bases; junction bases not matched to a gene: 8. The CDR3 spans 18 residues. CDR1 and CDR2 (germline): SGHRS, YFSETQ. This CDR3 reads CASSLDRTGGVLNTEAFF. The CDR3 nucleotides read TGCGCCAGCAGCTTGGATCGGACAGGGGGGGTATTGAACACTGAAGCTTTCTTT.

This clonotype was seen ten or more times. The chain couples TRBV7-2 to TRBJ2-3; D unclear. V lost 6 bases and J lost 2, with 12 bases in between. Per the germline V gene, CDR1 is SGHTA and CDR2 is FQGNSA. CDR3 length: 14 amino acids. CDR3 residues: CASSYAGPTDTQYF. As DNA, the CDR3 is TGTGCCAGCAGTTACGCCGGTCCCACAGATACGCAGTATTTT.

This clonotype has ten or more counts. The chain couples TRBV7-8 to TRBJ2-2, with 8 bases aligning to TRBD1. CDR3 length: 15 residues. In germline, CDR1 is SGHVS, CDR2 FQNEAQ. The V and J ends lost 5 bases and 6 bases, in that order; junction bases with no gene match: 8. The CDR3 reads CASSRMTGEAGELFF. CDR3 coding DNA: TGTGCCAGCAGCCGCATGACAGGGGAGGCCGGGGAGCTGTTTTTT. The full variable domain, completed using reference TRBV7-8 and TRBJ2-2, is GAGVSQSPRYKVAKRGQDVALRCDPISGHVSLFWYQQALGQGPEFLTYFQNEAQLDKSGLPSDRFFAERPEGSVSTLKIQRTQQEDSAVYLCASSRMTGEAGELFFGEGSRLTVL.

The table lists this clonotype with many counts. The rearrangement links TRBV5-1 to TRBJ2-7; D might be TRBD1 or TRBD2, each matching 5 bases. Germline assignment: CDR1 SGHRS and CDR2 YFSETQ. The CDR3 contains 14 residues. The V and J ends lost 0 bases and 2 bases respectively, with 9 bases between them. The CDR3 loop is CASSLEGTTYEQYF. The CDR3 DNA reads as TGCGCCAGCAGCTTGGAAGGGACGACCTACGAGCAGTACTTC.

The V gene is TRBV10-1, the J gene TRBJ2-1; a weak D match, TRBD2 (5 bases). The CDR3 contains 11 residues. Germline lookup yields CDR1 WNHNN and CDR2 SYGVQD (reference sequence). Trimming removed 3 bases at V and 13 bases at J, with 10 bases between. The CDR3 region is CASSDGNRQFF. The CDR3 nucleotides read TGCGCCAGCAGTGACGGGAACCGACAGTTCTTC.